This T cell receptor (beta chain) stems from a study of CD8 T cells in ankylosing spondylitis. TCRdb re-called the 5' RACE reads through MiXCR, storing one row per CDR3 protein. Of 290,000 or so distinct CDR3 sequences listed, more than 20% are singletons. The CDR3 covers 13 residues. V was pared by 5 bases and J by 0 bases, with 10 bases between. The germline V gene encodes CDR1 SQVTM and CDR2 ANQGSEA. This receptor was obtained from a female donor with ankylosing spondylitis or in good health (not recorded which). The genes are TRBV29-1 and TRBJ1-1; a possible D gene is TRBD1 (5 bases). The sequenced sample was blood, either unsorted or a sorted T cell fraction (not recorded which). The CDR3 region is CSVPDSLNTEAFF. DNA for the CDR3: TGCAGCGTTCCCGACAGTCTGAACACTGAAGCTTTCTTT.